Each of the 20 T cell receptor beta chains below was sequenced from the same sample in a study of blood T cell repertoires in COVID-19. Profiled with immunoSEQ multiplex PCR; TCRdb holds only in-frame clones, not every one. The profile shows 45,000 to 70,000 clones, 65% to 85% of them singletons. The sample consisted of peripheral blood. The receptors were gathered from a man between 60 and 75 years old with acute or convalescent COVID-19.

This clone was recorded once. V usage is TRBV12-2 and J usage is TRBJ1-5; the D call TRBD1 from the table was never checked on the DNA. TRBV12-2 represents a pseudogene. This CDR3 has 14 residues. The CDR3 bases are TGTGCAAGTCGCCCCCAGGGTCGAAAGGGGAACCAGCATTTT. This sequence encodes CASRPQGRKGNQHF.

Comment on this clone: At one boundary the junction diverges from the germline segment, which might be a read error. The rearrangement uses TRBV10-3 and TRBJ2-1; 9 bases fit TRBD1. This CDR3 is built from 15 residues. The germline gives CDR1 ENHRY, CDR2 SYGVKD. CDR3 DNA sequence: TGTGCCATCAGAGAGTCCGGGACAGGGAAGGATGAGCAGTTCTTC. Amino acids: CAIRESGTGKDEQFF.

The chain employs TRBV19 and TRBJ2-2; 12 bases align to TRBD1. The CDR3 extends over 16 amino acids. Trimming took 4 bases from V and 7 from J; bases not matched to a gene: 7. Germline V CDR1 and CDR2: LNHDA, SQIVND (reference sequence). The DNA of the CDR3 is TGTGCCAGTAGTAAAGGGACAGGGGGCCTCGTCGGGGAGCTGTTTTTT. It specifies CASSKGTGGLVGELFF.

V gene TRBV15 combines with J gene TRBJ2-2; TRBD1 agrees at 9 bases. V trimming: 5 bases; J trimming: 6 bases; junction bases outside the gene matches: 7. Germline V gene lookup returns CDR1 LNHNV and CDR2 YYDKDF (reference sequence). This CDR3 has 15 residues. The CDR3 is CATSSGQGVSGELFF. CDR3 bases: TGTGCCACCAGCTCGGGACAGGGCGTGTCCGGGGAGCTGTTTTTT.

The rearrangement uses TRBV5-1 and TRBJ2-6; 7 positions match TRBD1. The germline gives CDR1 SGHRS, CDR2 YFSETQ. J gave up 4 bases and V 4 bases, and 5 bases lay outside the gene matches. CDR3 length: 15 amino acids. This CDR3 is CASSETGSGANVLTF. The DNA for the CDR3 is TGCGCCAGCAGCGAGACAGGGAGCGGGGCCAACGTCCTGACTTTC.

The CDR3 loop reads CASSSTGDEQFF. In DNA, the CDR3 is TGTGCCAGCAGTTCGACAGGGGATGAGCAGTTCTTC. This chain joins TRBV5-5 and TRBJ2-1; 8 nucleotides match TRBD1. The CDR3 loop spans 12 amino acids. The germline V gene has CDR1 SGHKS and CDR2 YYEKEE (reference sequence). The trim removed 5 bases at V and 8 bases at J, leaving 3 bases unmatched.

The rearrangement uses TRBV5-6 and TRBJ2-3; 7 nucleotides line up with TRBD2. The length of the CDR3 is 16 residues. V dropped 4 bases and J dropped 4; count of bases not matched to a gene: 12. Germline V CDR1 and CDR2: SGHDT, YYEEEE. CDR3 in amino acids: CASSVGAGLRPDTQYF. CDR3 sequence (DNA): TGTGCCAGCAGCGTAGGAGCGGGGTTACGCCCAGATACGCAGTATTTT.

This clone was observed a few times. This chain connects TRBV4-1 to TRBJ1-4, with 9 bases identical to TRBD1. CDR1 and CDR2 from the germline V gene are MGHRA and YSYEKL. The length of the CDR3 is 15 residues. The junction had 8 bases not matched to a gene; V was cut back by 4 bases and J by 8 bases. CDR3 protein: CASSPAGTGLEKLFF. Written as DNA, the CDR3 is TGCGCCAGCAGCCCGGCCGGGACAGGGCTGGAAAAACTGTTTTTT.

J is TRBJ2-3 and V is TRBV19; maybe TRBD2 (5 bases). The CDR3 totals 15 residues. Germline values: CDR1 LNHDA, CDR2 SQIVND (reference sequence). Trimming removed 3 bases from V and 6 bases from J, with 16 bases in between. The CDR3 here is CASSIPRHRGDTQYF. For the CDR3, the DNA is TGTGCCAGTAGTATCCCTCGACACCGAGGGGATACGCAGTATTTT.

The chain uses TRBV4-1 and TRBJ1-1, with TRBD1 as a possible D gene (6 bases). Trimming took 0 bases from V and 5 from J, leaving 13 bases between them. The CDR3 loop spans 15 amino acids. Germline V gene sequence: CDR1 MGHRA, CDR2 YSYEKL. DNA for the CDR3: TGCGCCAGCAGCCAAGAAGGGACACAGACAACTGAAGCTTTCTTT. It encodes CASSQEGTQTTEAFF.

CDR3: CASSLAVVSYNEQFF. As DNA, the CDR3 is TGTGCCAGCAGCTTGGCCGTAGTCTCCTACAATGAGCAGTTCTTC. The rearrangement uses TRBV5-4 and TRBJ2-1; D gene ambiguous. V lost 0 bases and J lost 0, with 7 bases in between. CDR1 SGHNT and CDR2 YYREEE come from the germline V gene (reference sequence). This CDR3 region has 15 residues.

This clone was detected only a few times. The chain has TRBV27 and TRBJ1-6; D not resolved. Germline-derived CDR1 and CDR2 are MNHEY and SMNVEV (reference sequence). The CDR3 contains 18 residues. V was cut by 3 bases and J by 10 bases, with 25 bases left in between. CDR3 nucleotides: TGTGCCAGCAGTTTGGGGAGATTTACTCAGAGATTTCACTCACCCCTCCACTTT. Its translation: CASSLGRFTQRFHSPLHF.

The chain is built from TRBV19 and TRBJ2-7; no definite D call. V was pared by 7 bases and J by 5 bases, with 9 bases between. Germline CDR1 LNHDA, CDR2 SQIVND (reference sequence). This CDR3 has 11 amino acids. This chain's CDR3 is CASTLGDEQYF. The DNA of the CDR3 is TGTGCCAGTACCCTCGGAGACGAGCAGTACTTC.

This clone has just a few counts. The V and J genes are TRBV7-8 and TRBJ1-2; D unresolved. CDR1 and CDR2 (germline): SGHVS, FQNEAQ. Trimming cost V 1 base and J 2 bases, with 17 bases left between them. CDR3 length: 17 amino acids. CDR3 amino acids: CASSLGRRRGTNYGYTF. The CDR3 coding sequence is TGTGCCAGCAGCTTAGGAAGGAGGAGAGGCACCAACTATGGCTACACCTTC.

CDR3 residues: CASTIRRLENKETQYF. The DNA of the CDR3 is TGTGCCAGCACCATCCGGAGGCTAGAGAATAAAGAGACCCAGTACTTC. The chain couples TRBV5-6 to TRBJ2-5; perhaps TRBD2 as D (5 bases). The length of the CDR3 is 16 residues. V lost 6 bases and J 3 bases, leaving 21 bases between the germline ends. CDR1 SGHDT and CDR2 YYEEEE come from the germline V gene.

This clone has more than one count but fewer than ten. The chain joins TRBV4-1 to TRBJ2-3, with 8 bases identical to TRBD2. CDR1 and CDR2 (germline): MGHRA, YSYEKL. The CDR3 totals 16 residues. Trimming at V came to 0 bases and at J to 6 bases, leaving 8 bases not matched to a gene. CDR3: CASSQDLAGLRDTQYF. The CDR3 coding sequence is TGCGCCAGCAGCCAAGACCTAGCGGGCCTCAGGGATACGCAGTATTTT.

This chain joins TRBV11-2 and TRBJ2-7, with D perhaps TRBD2 (5 bases). CDR3 length: 14 residues. Between the trimmed V and J ends, which lost 4 bases and 5 bases, there was a span of 15 bases. Germline CDR1 reads SGHAT; CDR2 reads FQNNGV. In DNA form, the CDR3 reads TGTGCCAGCAGCTCTCCGTACGGGGTAAACGAGCAGTACTTC. Protein: CASSSPYGVNEQYF.

V gene TRBV21-1 combines with J gene TRBJ1-4; TRBD1 was called by the table and not checked on the DNA. TRBV21-1 is an annotated pseudogene. CDR3 size: 20 residues. The CDR3: CASSIRPGLSTFSTNEKLFF. CDR3 in DNA: TGTGCCAGCAGCATCCGGCCAGGGCTGTCAACTTTTTCAACTAATGAAAAACTGTTTTTT.

The chain has TRBV28 and TRBJ2-5, with a tentative D call TRBD2 (6 bases). V lost 5 bases, J lost 5 bases, and 12 bases lay in between. The CDR3 is 13 amino acids. The germline V gene encodes CDR1 MDHEN and CDR2 SYDVKM. Written as DNA, the CDR3 is TGTGCCAGCAGTACCCCCAGCGGGGAGACCCAGTACTTC. It translates to CASSTPSGETQYF.

The chain recombines TRBV1 with TRBJ1-2. TRBV1 is a listed pseudogene. This CDR3 contains 12 residues. In nucleotides, the CDR3 is TGCACCAGCAGCCCTCCGACTAATGGCTACACCTTC. This sequence encodes CTSSPPTNGYTF.